This TCR beta chain was sequenced during a study of early T cells in non-severe SARS-CoV-2 infection. This clonotype is categorized as medium-sized (0.01 to 0.1%). Unique molecular identifiers (one per individual cDNA molecule) were attached. TCRdb itself ran the 5' RACE reads through MiXCR, one entry per CDR3 protein. Among tens of thousands of distinct CDR3 sequences, 13% were seen once, and the ten largest hold roughly 4.2%. The receptor was derived from an adult who was a healthcare worker with PCR-confirmed SARS-CoV-2 infection or an uninfected control (not recorded which). Sequenced: whole blood.

The CDR3 nucleotides are TGTGCCAGCAGCCAAGCGGGAGGACAGGGGGTCGATGGCTACACCTTC. Protein product: CASSQAGGQGVDGYTF. The rearrangement links TRBV14 to TRBJ1-2, with 10 positions matching TRBD1. With 1 base clipped from V and 6 bases from J, the junction kept 8 bases outside the gene matches. CDR1 and CDR2 (germline): SGHDN, FVKESK. The CDR3 contains 16 residues.